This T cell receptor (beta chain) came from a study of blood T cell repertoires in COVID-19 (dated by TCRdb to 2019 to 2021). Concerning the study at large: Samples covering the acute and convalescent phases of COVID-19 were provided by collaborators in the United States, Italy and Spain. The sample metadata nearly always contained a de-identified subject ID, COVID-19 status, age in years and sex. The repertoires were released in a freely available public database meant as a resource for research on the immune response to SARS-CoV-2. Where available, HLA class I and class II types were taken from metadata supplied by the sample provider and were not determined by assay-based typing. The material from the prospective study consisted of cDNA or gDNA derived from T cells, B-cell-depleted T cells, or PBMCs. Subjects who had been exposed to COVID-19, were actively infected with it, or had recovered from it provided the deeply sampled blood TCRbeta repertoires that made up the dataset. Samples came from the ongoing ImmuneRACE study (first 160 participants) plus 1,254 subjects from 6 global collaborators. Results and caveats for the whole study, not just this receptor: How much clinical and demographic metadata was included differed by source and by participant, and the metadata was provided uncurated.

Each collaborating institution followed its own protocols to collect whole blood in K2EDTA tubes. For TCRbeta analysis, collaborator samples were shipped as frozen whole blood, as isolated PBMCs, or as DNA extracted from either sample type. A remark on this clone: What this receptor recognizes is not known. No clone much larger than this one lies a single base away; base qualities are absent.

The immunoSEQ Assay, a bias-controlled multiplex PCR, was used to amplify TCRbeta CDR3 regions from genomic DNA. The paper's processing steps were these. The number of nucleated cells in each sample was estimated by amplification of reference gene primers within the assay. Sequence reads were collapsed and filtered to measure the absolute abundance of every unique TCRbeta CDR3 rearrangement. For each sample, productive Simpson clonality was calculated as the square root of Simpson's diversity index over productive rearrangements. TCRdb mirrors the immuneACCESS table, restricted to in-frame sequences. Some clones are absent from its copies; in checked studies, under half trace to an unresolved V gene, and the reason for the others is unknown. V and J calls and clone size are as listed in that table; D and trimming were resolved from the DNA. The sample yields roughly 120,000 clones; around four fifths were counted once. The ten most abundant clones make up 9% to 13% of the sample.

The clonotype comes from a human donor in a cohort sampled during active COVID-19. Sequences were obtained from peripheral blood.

The DNA reads TGTGCCAGCAGCCAGGGCCCCAAGCAGTACTTC. Translated, it gives CASSQGPKQYF. The chain is assembled from TRBV28 and TRBJ2-7; TRBD1 might be the D gene, on 5 matching bases. The CDR3 spans 11 residues, from the cysteine through the phenylalanine. Only the CDR3 region is kept as DNA, spanning 33 bases read in frame from base 1. V sheds 6 bases and J sheds 8 bases, leaving 11 bases between their ends. The germline V gene encodes CDR1 MDHEN and CDR2 SYDVKM.